The entry that follows covers one TCR beta chain sequence. The antigen is unknown. J gave up 5 bases and V 0 bases, and 5 bases lay outside the gene matches. The germline V gene encodes CDR1 SGDLS and CDR2 YYNGEE. The CDR3 totals 15 residues. PCR amplification relied on 60 Vbeta primers (plus 13 Jbeta primers). Libraries were prepared by immunoSEQ multiplex PCR; TCRdb keeps only in-frame clonotypes and omits some of them. The table has over 100,000 clones, about 80% seen once. The entry originates in a study of cytomegalovirus exposure and HLA in healthy donors. Study-level findings and limits: Immune exposure data for these donors was limited to CMV serostatus. The investigators catalogued 180 or so TCR beta chains as cytomegalovirus-associated.

The sample consisted of PBMCs. The chain employs TRBV9 and TRBJ2-1, with 7 bases aligning to TRBD1. The TCR was taken from a human donor in good health. The CDR3, as DNA: TGTGCCAGCAGCGTAGTGGGGACAGACAACAATGAGCAGTTCTTC. This codes for CASSVVGTDNNEQFF.